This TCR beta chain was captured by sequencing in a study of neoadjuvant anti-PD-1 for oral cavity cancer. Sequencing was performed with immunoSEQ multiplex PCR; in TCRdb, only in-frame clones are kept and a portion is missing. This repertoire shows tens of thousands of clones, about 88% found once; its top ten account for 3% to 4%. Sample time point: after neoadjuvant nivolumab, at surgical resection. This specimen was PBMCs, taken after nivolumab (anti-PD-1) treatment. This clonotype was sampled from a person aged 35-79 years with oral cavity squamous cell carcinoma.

CDR3 in DNA: TGCAGTGCCCAGGGGGGCTATGGCTACACCTTC. This encodes CSAQGGYGYTF. The rearrangement joins TRBV20-1 to TRBJ1-2, with 7 bases aligning to TRBD1. The germline CDR1 and CDR2 sequences are DFQATT and SNEGSKA (reference sequence). The ends lost 6 bases at V and 4 bases at J; junction bases unmatched: 2. This CDR3 is built from 11 residues.